A single sample gave rise to the 14 T cell receptor beta chains below, sequenced in a study of chemoradiotherapy in HPV16-positive cancers. Some clones are missing from TCRdb's copy, which holds only in-frame ones; the method was immunoSEQ multiplex PCR. The sample lists 40,000 to 65,000 clones; 90% were seen once. Sequences were derived from blood, sampled from a patient who underwent chemoradiotherapy. The receptors come from a human donor with HPV-associated anogenital cancer.

The V gene is TRBV6-1, the J gene TRBJ1-1; D perhaps matches TRBD1 (5 bases). V gave up 5 bases and J gave up 1 base, with 8 bases separating them. Germline V lookup: CDR1 MNHNS, CDR2 SASEGT. The CDR3 sequence is 13 residues long. DNA for the CDR3: TGTGCCAGCAGTACGGGGCGGAACACTGAAGCTTTCTTT. Protein sequence: CASSTGRNTEAFF.

The chain joins TRBV4-3 to TRBJ1-4; D might be TRBD1 (6 bases). Germline loops: CDR1 LGHNA, CDR2 YSLEER. The V gene lost 4 bases and the J gene lost 8 bases, with 17 bases spanning the gap. There are 15 residues in the CDR3. The CDR3 sequence: CASSPSADRGEKLFF. CDR3 nucleotide sequence: TGCGCCAGCAGCCCAAGCGCGGACAGAGGAGAAAAACTGTTTTTT.

The chain couples TRBV11-2 to TRBJ1-1, with 7 bases that match TRBD1. CDR3 length: 17 amino acids. V lost 3 bases, J lost 1 base, and 11 bases stayed unmatched. The V gene's germline CDR1 is SGHAT and CDR2 FQNNGV. The DNA of the CDR3 is TGTGCCAGCAGCTTCCGTCGACAGGGAATCTCGAACACTGAAGCTTTCTTT. Its protein product is CASSFRRQGISNTEAFF.

V is TRBV6-1 and J is TRBJ2-1; D perhaps matches TRBD1 (7 bases). V lost 8 bases and J 8 bases, leaving 13 bases between the germline ends. This CDR3 contains 12 residues. The germline CDR1 and CDR2 sequences are MNHNS and SASEGT. The CDR3: CASGRDSHEQFF. Written as DNA, the CDR3 is TGTGCCAGCGGGCGGGACAGCCATGAGCAGTTCTTC.

The rearrangement uses TRBV6-5 and TRBJ2-1; D is uncertain. The V and J ends lost 6 bases and 1 base respectively, with 1 base between them. The germline gives CDR1 MNHEY, CDR2 SVGAGI. The CDR3 totals 11 residues. CDR3 nucleotides: TGTGCCAGCAGATCCTACAATGAGCAGTTCTTC. This encodes CASRSYNEQFF.

V and J are TRBV11-1 and TRBJ2-7, with D perhaps being TRBD1 or TRBD2 (5 bases each). The CDR3 contains 15 residues. Germline CDR1 reads SGHAT; CDR2 reads FQDESV (reference sequence). V was trimmed by 5 bases and J by 0 bases, leaving 14 bases between them. CDR3 sequence: CASSPRVGVSYEQYF. In DNA form, the CDR3 reads TGTGCCAGCAGCCCTCGTGTGGGGGTCTCCTACGAGCAGTACTTC.

V gene TRBV5-5 combines with J gene TRBJ2-7, with TRBD2 matching 8 bases. The V gene's germline CDR1 is SGHKS and CDR2 YYEKEE (reference sequence). This CDR3 spans 17 amino acids. V gave up 3 bases and J gave up 2 bases; unmatched junction bases: 13. In DNA, the CDR3 is TGTGCCAGCAGCTCACCCTCAGGAGCGGGAGATCCCTACGAGCAGTACTTC. Encoded protein: CASSSPSGAGDPYEQYF.

This clone appeared a single time. The rearrangement uses TRBV9 and TRBJ2-5; a possible D gene is TRBD2 (6 bases). The V end lost 2 bases, the J end lost 3 bases, and 14 bases lay between the germline ends. The CDR3 has 15 amino acids. Germline CDR1 reads SGDLS; CDR2 reads YYNGEE. The CDR3 loop reads CASSVGVAEEETQYF. In nucleotides, the CDR3 is TGTGCCAGCAGCGTCGGGGTAGCGGAGGAAGAGACCCAGTACTTC. The whole variable domain, remainder taken from reference TRBV9 and TRBJ2-5, is DSGVTQTPKHLITATGQRVTLRCSPRSGDLSVYWYQQSLDQGLQFLIQYYNGEERAKGNILERFSAQQFPDLHSELNLSSLELGDSALYFCASSVGVAEEETQYFGPGTRLLVL.

The V gene is TRBV5-1, the J gene TRBJ1-3; D uncertain. The V and J ends lost 10 bases and 4 bases respectively, with 18 bases between them. CDR3 length: 14 residues. Germline V gene data show CDR1 as SGHRS and CDR2 as YFSETQ. As DNA, the CDR3 is TGCGCCTCCCGGGAGTCGTTTGTCGGAAACACCATATATTTT. It codes for CASRESFVGNTIYF.

This chain uses TRBV4-3 with TRBJ2-2; D might be TRBD1 (6 bases). V shed 0 bases and J shed 7 bases, with 18 bases lying between them. The CDR3 is made up of 17 amino acids. The germline V gene has CDR1 LGHNA and CDR2 YSLEER. CDR3 loop: CASSQEAAGVFGGELFF. In nucleotides, the CDR3 is TGCGCCAGCAGCCAAGAGGCGGCAGGGGTCTTCGGCGGGGAGCTGTTTTTT.

The chain employs TRBV14 and TRBJ1-3; D gene unclear. Trimming cost V 4 bases and J 4 bases, with 11 bases left between them. The CDR3 is 14 residues long. Germline CDR1 reads SGHDN; CDR2 reads FVKESK. CDR3 DNA: TGTGCCAGCAGCCGTTATATGGGAGGAAACACCATATATTTT. Protein: CASSRYMGGNTIYF.

The chain recombines TRBV19 with TRBJ2-5; 9 nucleotides align to TRBD1. Looked up from germline, CDR1 is LNHDA and CDR2 is SQIVND (reference sequence). This CDR3 contains 15 residues. J gave up 2 bases and V 5 bases, and 6 bases lay outside the gene matches. The CDR3 DNA is TGTGCCAGTAGTCTTCCGGGACAGGGACAAGAGACCCAGTACTTC. The encoded protein is CASSLPGQGQETQYF.

The gene calls are TRBV5-1 and TRBJ2-7, with D possibly being TRBD2 (6 bases). This CDR3 has 14 amino acids. Germline-derived CDR1 and CDR2 are SGHRS and YFSETQ. The V and J ends lost 4 bases and 5 bases respectively, with 16 bases between them. CDR3 loop: CASSTTAGGNEQYF. The CDR3 DNA reads TGCGCCAGCAGCACTACAGCCGGCGGGAACGAGCAGTACTTC.

V and J are TRBV5-1 and TRBJ2-7; 10 positions match TRBD2. J was trimmed by 6 bases and V by 2 bases; bases with no gene match: 8. This CDR3 comprises 15 residues. From germline, CDR1 is SGHRS and CDR2 YFSETQ. The CDR3 region is CASSFGDSSGSEQYF. The CDR3 DNA is TGCGCCAGCAGCTTCGGAGATTCTAGCGGGAGCGAGCAGTACTTC.